Below are 15 T cell receptor beta chains sequenced from a single sample in a study of blood T cell repertoires in COVID-19. Using immunoSEQ multiplex PCR, the repertoire was profiled, and TCRdb retains in-frame clones only, with some absent. The sample contains 30,000 to 45,000 clones, 91% of which appear only once. The sample was peripheral blood. Receptors were obtained from a middle-aged man with active COVID-19.

The chain is built from TRBV7-3 and TRBJ2-3, with 9 bases fitting TRBD1. This CDR3 has 16 amino acids. V trimming: 4 bases; J trimming: 4 bases; junction bases outside the gene matches: 9. In germline, CDR1 is SGHTA, CDR2 FQGTGA. Here the CDR3 reads CASSSPPGQGSDTQYF. CDR3 in DNA: TGTGCCAGCAGCTCCCCGCCGGGACAGGGATCAGATACGCAGTATTTT. The whole variable domain, filled in from reference TRBV7-3 and TRBJ2-3, reads GAGVSQTPSNKVTEKGKYVELRCDPISGHTALYWYRQSLGQGPEFLIYFQGTGAADDSGLPNDRFFAVRPEGSVSTLKIQRTERGDSAVYLCASSSPPGQGSDTQYFGPGTRLTVL.

This chain joins TRBV24-1 and TRBJ2-4; TRBD1 might be the D (5 bases). Germline lookup yields CDR1 KGHDR and CDR2 SFDVKD. This CDR3 comprises 17 residues. Trimming pared 4 bases from V and 0 bases from J, leaving 15 bases between. CDR3 in DNA: TGTGCCACCAGTGACCTTGGTACAGGCCTAGCCAAAAACATTCAGTACTTC. Protein product: CATSDLGTGLAKNIQYF.

In its sample, this clone was seen once. The chain recombines TRBV10-3 with TRBJ2-7; 7 positions agree with TRBD1. The V and J ends lost 6 bases and 2 bases, in that order; junction bases with no gene match: 7. The CDR3 spans 14 residues. CDR1 and CDR2 (germline): ENHRY, SYGVKD. CDR3 in DNA: TGTGCCATCAGCCCCGGGACAGAGACCTACGAGCAGTACTTC. Translation gives CAISPGTETYEQYF.

The V and J genes are TRBV19 and TRBJ1-1, with D perhaps TRBD1 (5 bases). V was clipped by 3 bases and J by 4 bases, with 9 bases between them. The CDR3 is 13 residues long. Germline CDR1 and CDR2: LNHDA and SQIVND (reference sequence). In DNA, the CDR3 is TGTGCCAGTAGTATGCGCAGGGCCACTGAAGCTTTCTTT. Its translation: CASSMRRATEAFF.

The CDR3 is CASSLTGQGNTGELFF. The CDR3 DNA reads as TGTGCCAGCAGCCTCACGGGACAGGGGAACACCGGGGAGCTGTTTTTT. V usage is TRBV5-4 and J usage is TRBJ2-2; 9 positions agree with TRBD1. The CDR3 runs 16 residues. From germline, CDR1 is SGHNT and CDR2 YYREEE (reference sequence). The V gene end was trimmed by 4 bases and the J gene end by 1 base; junction bases not matched to a gene: 5.

This chain connects TRBV7-3 to TRBJ2-3, with 7 bases that match TRBD2. J was trimmed by 2 bases and V by 5 bases; bases with no gene match: 4. The CDR3 spans 14 residues. CDR1 is SGHTA, CDR2 FQGTGA, per germline. CDR3 in DNA: TGTGCCAGCAGCCCTAGCGGTTACACAGATACGCAGTATTTT. Protein sequence: CASSPSGYTDTQYF.

The chain carries TRBV7-9 and TRBJ2-7, with 10 bases aligning to TRBD1. With 5 bases clipped from V and 5 bases from J, the junction kept 21 bases outside the gene matches. This CDR3 is built from 19 residues. Germline CDR1 is SEHNR and CDR2 is FQNEAQ (reference sequence). The DNA of the CDR3 is TGTGCCAGCAGCCCCGGTTACACTAGACAGGGGGCTGACGACGACGAGCAGTACTTC. Protein: CASSPGYTRQGADDDEQYF.

The V call is TRBV9, the J call TRBJ2-7, with 7 bases aligning to TRBD1. The trim removed 3 bases at V and 6 bases at J, leaving 12 bases unmatched. There are 15 residues in the CDR3. In germline, CDR1 is SGDLS, CDR2 YYNGEE. The CDR3 DNA sequence: TGTGCCAGCAGCGAGGACACAGGGCCAGGGGGCGAGCAGTACTTC. This codes for CASSEDTGPGGEQYF. The full variable domain, its missing parts supplied by reference TRBV9 and TRBJ2-7, is DSGVTQTPKHLITATGQRVTLRCSPRSGDLSVYWYQQSLDQGLQFLIQYYNGEERAKGNILERFSAQQFPDLHSELNLSSLELGDSALYFCASSEDTGPGGEQYFGPGTRLTVT.

The chain employs TRBV7-8 and TRBJ1-1; D unresolved. Germline CDR1 SGHVS, CDR2 FQNEAQ. This CDR3 contains 12 residues. V was trimmed by 5 bases and J by 1 base, leaving 5 bases between them. DNA of the CDR3: TGTGCCAGCAGCAGACAGAACACTGAAGCTTTCTTT. Residues: CASSRQNTEAFF.

The rearrangement joins TRBV27 to TRBJ1-6; no definite D call. The CDR3 loop spans 13 amino acids. V was clipped by 1 base and J by 7 bases, with 5 bases between them. Germline CDR1 MNHEY, CDR2 SMNVEV (reference sequence). The CDR3 loop is CASSLFANSPLHF. The CDR3 region has the DNA TGTGCCAGCAGTTTATTTGCGAATTCACCCCTCCACTTT.

The J gene is TRBJ2-7, the V gene TRBV5-4, with TRBD1 as a possible D gene (6 bases). The CDR3 has 19 amino acids. CDR1 and CDR2 (germline): SGHNT, YYREEE (reference sequence). V lost 0 bases and J 7 bases, leaving 29 bases between the germline ends. CDR3 residues: CASSLESGGDLGAIREQYF. The CDR3 DNA is TGTGCCAGCAGCTTGGAGTCGGGCGGAGATTTGGGGGCGATTAGAGAGCAGTACTTC. Full variable domain (outside the CDR3, taken from reference TRBV5-4 and TRBJ2-7): ETGVTQSPTHLIKTRGQQVTLRCSSQSGHNTVSWYQQALGQGPQFIFQYYREEENGRGNFPPRFSGLQFPNYSSELNVNALELDDSALYLCASSLESGGDLGAIREQYFGPGTRLTVT.

The J gene is TRBJ1-5, the V gene TRBV27; D unclear. The CDR3 length is 13 residues. Trimming left V 4 bases short and J 11 bases short, with 15 bases between. Germline V CDR1 and CDR2: MNHEY, SMNVEV (reference sequence). The CDR3 spells CASSWKERSAQHF. In DNA form, the CDR3 reads TGTGCCAGCAGTTGGAAGGAGAGATCAGCCCAGCATTTT.

The rearrangement joins TRBV6-5 to TRBJ1-1, with D perhaps TRBD1 (5 bases). The CDR3 covers 14 residues. Germline CDR1 reads MNHEY; CDR2 reads SVGAGI. V was pared by 7 bases and J by 0 bases, with 12 bases between. The CDR3 sequence: CASTQGVMNTEAFF. DNA for the CDR3: TGTGCCAGCACCCAAGGGGTAATGAACACTGAAGCTTTCTTT.

CDR3 nucleotides: TGTGCCAGTAGTATCTTGGGACTAGCGGGAGACACAGATACGCAGTATTTT. It is translated as CASSILGLAGDTDTQYF. The V call is TRBV19, the J call TRBJ2-3; TRBD2 aligns across 14 bases. Germline CDR1 reads LNHDA; CDR2 reads SQIVND (reference sequence). The J segment lost 2 bases and the V segment lost 3 bases, leaving 4 bases of the junction unmatched. The length of the CDR3 is 17 residues.

The genes are TRBV30 and TRBJ2-3; possible D gene TRBD1, 5 bases. This CDR3 region has 13 residues. Per germline, CDR1 GTSNPN and CDR2 SVGIG (reference sequence). Between the trimmed V and J ends, which lost 2 bases and 1 base, there was a span of 7 bases. The CDR3 is CAWSYRRTDTQYF. The CDR3 coding sequence is TGTGCCTGGAGTTACAGGCGCACAGATACGCAGTATTTT.